Presented here are 10 T cell receptor beta chains from one specimen sequenced in a study of Ad26.COV2.S vaccination and SARS-CoV-2 variants. The assay was immunoSEQ multiplex PCR, and TCRdb's table has in-frame clones only and misses some. The sample carries 350,000 to 400,000 clones, about 89% recorded once. The treatment here: roughly 18 received Ad26.COV2.S at low or high dose, single or two shots; five or six received placebo; per-sample allocation not given. Day 63 following the first vaccine or placebo injection was when the samples were taken. This specimen consisted of peripheral blood, obtained in a trial of Ad26.COV2.S vaccine versus placebo. The source is a person aged 18-65 years who received the Ad26.COV2.S COVID-19 vaccine or a placebo.

This clone was counted a single time. V gene TRBV5-1 combines with J gene TRBJ2-5; TRBD2 matches 8 bases. The CDR3 length is 16 residues. With 0 bases clipped from V and 5 bases from J, the junction kept 9 bases outside the gene matches. The V gene's germline CDR1 is SGHRS and CDR2 YFSETQ. CDR3 residues: CASSLAPGLGTETQYF. In DNA, the CDR3 is TGCGCCAGCAGCTTGGCCCCGGGACTAGGGACGGAGACCCAGTACTTC.

In this sample, this clone turned up once. V is TRBV28 and J is TRBJ2-1; D is uncertain. The CDR3 consists of 12 residues. Germline CDR1 is MDHEN and CDR2 is SYDVKM. Trimming pared 8 bases from V and 3 bases from J, leaving 8 bases between. CDR3 sequence (DNA): TGTGCCAGCCGTTATGACTACAATGAGCAGTTCTTC. This codes for CASRYDYNEQFF. Drawing the rest from reference TRBV28 and TRBJ2-1, the complete variable domain is DVKVTQSSRYLVKRTGEKVFLECVQDMDHENMFWYRQDPGLGLRLIYFSYDVKMKEKGDIPEGYSVSREKKERFSLILESASTNQTSMYLCASRYDYNEQFFGPGTRLTVL.

This chain uses TRBV7-9 with TRBJ2-1; no definite D call. The CDR3 runs 13 residues. The germline V gene encodes CDR1 SEHNR and CDR2 FQNEAQ (reference sequence). V gave up 5 bases and J gave up 9 bases, with 14 bases separating them. CDR3 DNA sequence: TGTGCCAGCAGCCTAGGTACGGGCGGTGAGCAGTTCTTC. Its translation: CASSLGTGGEQFF.

The V and J genes are TRBV11-2 and TRBJ2-1; tentatively, D is TRBD1 (7 bases). CDR1 is SGHAT and CDR2 is FQNNGV in the germline V gene. Trimming removed 1 base at V and 12 bases at J, with 13 bases between. This CDR3 is 13 amino acids long. The CDR3 is CASSLVRGAAQFF. The CDR3 coding sequence is TGTGCCAGCAGCTTAGTCAGGGGGGCTGCGCAGTTCTTC.

The chain recombines TRBV28 with TRBJ2-2, with TRBD1 matching 9 bases. V was clipped by 0 bases and J by 6 bases; unmatched bases: 2. Per germline, CDR1 MDHEN and CDR2 SYDVKM. There are 15 residues in the CDR3. DNA of the CDR3: TGTGCCAGCAGTTTATGGGACAGGGGAGCCGGGGAGCTGTTTTTT. Translation: CASSLWDRGAGELFF.

The V and J genes are TRBV6-5 and TRBJ1-6; a possible D gene is TRBD1 (5 bases). There are 13 residues in the CDR3. Trimming left V 8 bases short and J 4 bases short, with 9 bases between. CDR1 and CDR2 from the germline V gene are MNHEY and SVGAGI. CDR3 sequence (DNA): TGTGCCAGCCCAAGGGGATATAATTCACCCCTCCACTTT. Translating gives CASPRGYNSPLHF.

V gene TRBV7-2 combines with J gene TRBJ2-1, with D uncertain. CDR1 and CDR2 (germline): SGHTA, FQGNSA. Between the trimmed V and J ends, which lost 5 bases and 3 bases, there was a span of 14 bases. The CDR3 runs to 15 residues. CDR3 DNA sequence: TGTGCCAGCAGCCCTTTCCCGTCCCGCTACAATGAGCAGTTCTTC. Translating gives CASSPFPSRYNEQFF.

The chain employs TRBV30 and TRBJ2-3; 14 bases map to TRBD2. The CDR3 covers 15 residues. Unmatched junction bases numbered 4, after V lost 4 bases and J lost 4 bases. CDR1 GTSNPN and CDR2 SVGIG come from the germline V gene (reference sequence). The CDR3 is CAWKRLAGGPDTQYF. The CDR3 DNA is TGTGCCTGGAAAAGACTAGCGGGAGGGCCAGATACGCAGTATTTT.

This clone was detected only a few times. This chain links TRBV24-1 with TRBJ2-5; 9 bases are shared with TRBD1. Germline trimming cut 3 bases from V and 1 base from J; bases unmatched to any gene: 8. The CDR3 spans 17 residues. Germline CDR1 and CDR2: KGHDR and SFDVKD. The CDR3 region is CATSDPATGGSQETQYF. The CDR3 coding sequence is TGTGCCACCAGTGATCCTGCGACAGGGGGTTCCCAAGAGACCCAGTACTTC.

The J gene is TRBJ2-4, the V gene TRBV2; 9 bases align to TRBD1. The CDR3 has 14 amino acids. After removal of 3 bases from V and 6 bases from J, the junction contained 3 bases not matched to a gene. Per germline, CDR1 SNHLY and CDR2 FYNNEI. The CDR3 spells CASSDWTGVNIQYF. CDR3 nucleotides: TGTGCCAGCAGTGATTGGACAGGGGTAAACATTCAGTACTTC. Full variable domain (remainder filled in from reference TRBV2 and TRBJ2-4): EPEVTQTPSHQVTQMGQEVILRCVPISNHLYFYWYRQILGQKVEFLVSFYNNEISEKSEIFDDQFSVERPDGSNFTLKIRSTKLEDSAMYFCASSDWTGVNIQYFGAGTRLSVL.